What follows is one TCR beta chain and its context. Its antigen is not yet known. Base qualities are missing; no much larger clone stands one base away. CDR3 length: 12 amino acids, cysteine to phenylalanine. Left in the record is the CDR3 DNA by itself, 36 bases read in frame from the first base. V gives up 5 bases and J gives up 3 bases, and the segment between their germline ends measures 8 bases. According to the germline V gene (reference sequence), CDR1 reads SEHNR and CDR2 reads FQNEAQ. Receptors were amplified or captured by emulsion pairing. Unpaired genes were suppressed in a second nested PCR with blocking oligos, after which Illumina adaptors and barcodes were added in a third nested PCR. Each emulsion RT-PCR master mix held roughly 5,000-260,000 T cells and included C-region, Stepout and V-region primers. The Micellula Emulsion and Purification Kit was used to make the emulsions, and Qiagen OneStep RT-PCR reagents were used for RT-PCR. The pooled libraries were sequenced on an Illumina MiSeq using paired-end 2 x 250 reads. Processing in the source paper ran as follows. Read pairs were joined in Galaxy and clipped at the engineered overlap into separate alpha and beta files; unclipped reads were discarded. Alpha-beta pairs were assigned with CompleteTCR, a MiTCR-based pipeline that links chains sharing read cluster identifiers using an R script. TCR sequences that were observed only once, about 1-3% of the total, were removed as potential sequencing errors. Through fastp at Q25 and MiXCR, TCRdb rebuilt clones from the public reads, retaining in-frame beta chains. Identical CDR3 proteins give one entry, which carries the most common genes and DNA. None of the V and J calls come from the authors' own analysis; TCRdb made them. The sample has nearly 40,000 distinct CDR3 sequences on record, 35% to 50% of them singletons. The top ten constitute 60% to 75% of the sample.

This sample was included in a study of T cell repertoires in breast cancer (dated by TCRdb to the mid-2010s). For the study in its entirety: Tumors, lymph nodes and peripheral blood lymphocytes from breast cancer patients, as well as peripheral blood from healthy control donors, were profiled. Blood samples were separated by Ficoll, whereas tumor-free lymph nodes were processed without any enzymatic digestion. Given the low mutational burden of breast cancer and the rarity of common mutations in breast cancer, it was reasoned that TCRs shared between breast cancer patients would target shared antigens. The majority of the approximately 23 patient tumors analyzed for shared TCRs were ER+/PR+. Tumors and tumor-involved lymph nodes were minced, digested with Liberase and DNase, and then passed through 70-um and 40-um filters. Controls included nine healthy donors of an age range similar to the patients. On average, about 500,000 sequences per sample and around 9.6 reads per input cell were obtained by sequencing. Results and caveats for the whole study, not just this receptor: Possible tumor specificity was suggested for approximately 17 TCR pairs that were shared across seven or more patient tumors yet rarely found in control blood. Compared with tumor-free nodes, tumor-involved sentinel lymph nodes shared about fourfold more TCRs with matched tumor repertoires (about 8.1% versus 2.2%). Shared TCRs were encoded by various nucleotide sequences, which suggests selection and expansion based on antigen. Because transcript abundance and primer differences skewed clone recovery, emulsion RT-PCR was regarded as qualitative rather than quantitative. TRBV7 predominated among shared TCRs, which may reflect tumor recognition or a mispriming bias from eight TRBV7 primers. Discarding singleton TCRs and sampling only part of each tumor may have missed genuine antitumor clones.

To analyze paired alpha-beta TCRs of CD8+ T cells, the researchers used an expanded emulsion RT-PCR method with primers covering all TCR V genes. CD8+ T cells were isolated with a CD8 positive selection kit and were then incubated overnight in about 9 IU/mL IL-2 prior to emulsion RT-PCR. Sequencing was performed on CD8+ T cells. The chain was built from TRBV7-9 and TRBJ2-7; confidence is insufficient to name the D gene. This TCR was recovered from a pool of human donors with breast cancer or a healthy control (not recorded which). The CDR3 region reads CASSRVDYEQYF. In nucleotides, the sequence is TGTGCCAGCAGCCGGGTCGACTACGAGCAGTACTTC.